This TCR beta chain stems from a study of blood T cell repertoires in COVID-19. V lost 0 bases to trimming and J lost 0 bases, with 11 bases between them. The CDR3 has 16 residues. Per the germline V gene, CDR1 is SGHDN and CDR2 is FVKESK. TCRdb's copy holds only in-frame clones and misses some; the assay was immunoSEQ multiplex PCR. The sample includes about 480,000 clones, more than 75% of them seen just once. Study members were between roughly 18 and 100 years old and lived in 20 to 30 US regions. The rearrangement uses TRBV14 and TRBJ1-1; D remains ambiguous. This receptor was identified in a woman aged 40 to 49 who had recovered from COVID-19. The material sequenced was PBMCs or T cells enriched from blood (not recorded which). The CDR3 reads CASSQDVGNLNTEAFF. In DNA form, the CDR3 reads TGTGCCAGCAGCCAAGATGTGGGCAACTTGAACACTGAAGCTTTCTTT.